This T cell receptor beta chain was observed in a study of glioma-infiltrating T cells after dendritic cell vaccination. Study-level findings and limits: Estimated pretreatment TIL content predicted outcome after dendritic cell vaccination.

Time point here: after dendritic cell vaccination, including at tumor progression/relapse. Measured with immunoSEQ multiplex PCR; TCRdb has only the in-frame clones, and not every one. The sample lists more than 95,000 clones, roughly 89% seen once, with over 2.5% in the top ten. This clone has a handful of counts. Its antigen is unidentified. Material: blood, obtained after dendritic cell vaccination. The receptor comes from a human donor with glioblastoma.

CDR3 in amino acids: CASSQDWASGSSDTQYF. The CDR3 nucleotides read TGCGCCAGCAGCCAAGATTGGGCTAGCGGGAGTAGTGACACGCAGTATTTT. The gene calls are TRBV4-1 and TRBJ2-3, with 10 bases identical to TRBD2. CDR3 length: 17 residues. The J segment lost 9 bases and the V segment lost 0 bases, leaving 12 bases of the junction unmatched. The germline gives CDR1 MGHRA, CDR2 YSYEKL.